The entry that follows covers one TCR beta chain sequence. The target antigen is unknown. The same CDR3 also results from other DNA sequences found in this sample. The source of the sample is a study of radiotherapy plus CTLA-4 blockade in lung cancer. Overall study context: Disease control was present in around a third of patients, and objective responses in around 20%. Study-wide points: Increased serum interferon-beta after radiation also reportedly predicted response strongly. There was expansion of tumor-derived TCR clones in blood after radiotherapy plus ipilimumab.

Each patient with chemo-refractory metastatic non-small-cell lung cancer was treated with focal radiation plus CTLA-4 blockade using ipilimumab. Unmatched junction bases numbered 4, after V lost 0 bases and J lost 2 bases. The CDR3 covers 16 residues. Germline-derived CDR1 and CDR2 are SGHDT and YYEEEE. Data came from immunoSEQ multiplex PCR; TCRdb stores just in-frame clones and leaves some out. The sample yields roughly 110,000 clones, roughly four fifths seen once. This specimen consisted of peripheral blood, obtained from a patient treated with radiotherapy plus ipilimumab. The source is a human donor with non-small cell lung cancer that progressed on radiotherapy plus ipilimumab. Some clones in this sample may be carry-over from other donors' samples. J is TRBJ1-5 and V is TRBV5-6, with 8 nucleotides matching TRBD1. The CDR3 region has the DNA TGTGCCAGCAGCTTGGGCGCAGGGGGCGGCAATCAGCCCCAGCATTTT. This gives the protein CASSLGAGGGNQPQHF. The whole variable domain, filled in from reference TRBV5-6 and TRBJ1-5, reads DAGVTQSPTHLIKTRGQQVTLRCSPKSGHDTVSWYQQALGQGPQFIFQYYEEEERQRGNFPDRFSGHQFPNYSSELNVNALLLGDSALYLCASSLGAGGGNQPQHFGDGTRLSIL.